This record covers a single TCR beta chain. This sample was taken from a study of T cells in Graves' hyperthyroidism and ophthalmopathy. Study background: Before treatment of any kind, peripheral blood was taken at initial diagnosis.

RNA transcripts yielded amplified TCR beta CDR3 regions. In the first-round RT-PCR of the TCR CDR3, the HTBI primer set was used. Via MiXCR, TCRdb re-called the multiplex PCR reads, giving one row per CDR3 protein. The sample contains roughly 570,000 distinct CDR3 sequences, about a sixth of which appear only once. Germline V gene data show CDR1 as GTSNPN and CDR2 as SVGIG (reference sequence). The CDR3 totals 14 residues. The ends were cut back, 0 bases at V and 3 bases at J, with 9 bases in the middle. The chain uses TRBV30 and TRBJ1-5; D remains ambiguous. This TCR was recovered from a woman under 40 with Graves' hyperthyroidism. The sequenced material came from blood. CDR3 in DNA: TGTGCCTGGAGTGTACGACGAAACAATCAGCCCCAGCATTTT. Translated, it gives CAWSVRRNNQPQHF. Combining the CDR3 with reference TRBV30 and TRBJ1-5 gives the whole variable domain SQTIHQWPATLVQPVGSPLSLECTVEGTSNPNLYWYRQAAGRGLQLLFYSVGIGQISSEVPQNLSASRPQDRQFILSSKKLLLSDSGFYLCAWSVRRNNQPQHFGDGTRLSIL.